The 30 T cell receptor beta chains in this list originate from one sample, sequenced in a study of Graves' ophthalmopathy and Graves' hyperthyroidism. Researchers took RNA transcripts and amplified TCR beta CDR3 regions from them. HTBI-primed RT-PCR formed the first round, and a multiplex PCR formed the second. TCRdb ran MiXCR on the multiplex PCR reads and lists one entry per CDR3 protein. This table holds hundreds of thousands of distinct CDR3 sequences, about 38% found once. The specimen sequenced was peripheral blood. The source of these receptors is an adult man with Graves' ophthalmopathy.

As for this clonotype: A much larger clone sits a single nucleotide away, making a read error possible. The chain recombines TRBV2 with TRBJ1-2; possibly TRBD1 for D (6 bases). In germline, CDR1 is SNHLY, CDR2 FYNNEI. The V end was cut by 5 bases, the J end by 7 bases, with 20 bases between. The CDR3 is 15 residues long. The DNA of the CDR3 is TGTGCCAGCAGTCTTCAAACGGACAGCGGGACTGGCTACACCTTC. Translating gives CASSLQTDSGTGYTF.

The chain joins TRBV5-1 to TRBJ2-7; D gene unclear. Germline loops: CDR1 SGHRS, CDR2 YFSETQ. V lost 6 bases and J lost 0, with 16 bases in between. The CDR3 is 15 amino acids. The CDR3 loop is CASTRTDRSSYEQYF. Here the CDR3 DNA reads TGCGCCAGCACCCGAACTGATAGGAGCTCCTACGAGCAGTACTTC. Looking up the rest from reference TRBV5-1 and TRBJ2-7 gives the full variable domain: KAGVTQTPRYLIKTRGQQVTLSCSPISGHRSVSWYQQTPGQGLQFLFEYFSETQRNKGNFPGRFSGRQFSNSRSEMNVSTLELGDSALYLCASTRTDRSSYEQYFGPGTRLTVT.

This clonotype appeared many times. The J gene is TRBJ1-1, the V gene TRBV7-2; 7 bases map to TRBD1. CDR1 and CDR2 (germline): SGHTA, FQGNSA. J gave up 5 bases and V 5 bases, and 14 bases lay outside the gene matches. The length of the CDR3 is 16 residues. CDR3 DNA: TGTGCCAGCAGCCAACAGGGGCCCACTATGGGGACTGAAGCTTTCTTT. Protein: CASSQQGPTMGTEAFF.

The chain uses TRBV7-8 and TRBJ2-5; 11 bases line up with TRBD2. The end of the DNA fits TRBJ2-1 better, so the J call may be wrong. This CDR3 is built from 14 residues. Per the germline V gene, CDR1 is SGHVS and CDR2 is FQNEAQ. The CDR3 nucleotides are TGTGCCAGCAGCCAGGGACTAGCGGACAATGAGCAGTTCTTC. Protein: CASSQGLADNEQFF.

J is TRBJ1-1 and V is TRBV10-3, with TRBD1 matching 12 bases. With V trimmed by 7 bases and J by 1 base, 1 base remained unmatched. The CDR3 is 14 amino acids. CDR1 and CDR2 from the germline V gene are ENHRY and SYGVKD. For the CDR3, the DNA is TGTGCCATCAAGGGACAGGGGGCGAACACTGAAGCTTTCTTT. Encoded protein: CAIKGQGANTEAFF.

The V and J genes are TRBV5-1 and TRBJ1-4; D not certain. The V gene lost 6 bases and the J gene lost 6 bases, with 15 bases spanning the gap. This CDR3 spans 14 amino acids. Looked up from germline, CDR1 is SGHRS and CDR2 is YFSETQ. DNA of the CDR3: TGCGCCAGCACCTACACCGGGGAGGATGAAAAACTGTTTTTT. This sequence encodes CASTYTGEDEKLFF.

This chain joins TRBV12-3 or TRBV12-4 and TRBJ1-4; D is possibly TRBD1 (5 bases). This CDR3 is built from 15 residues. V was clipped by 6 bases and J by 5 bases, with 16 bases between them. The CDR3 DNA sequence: TGTGCCAGCAGGCAGGGTCAGACCTTAAATGAAAAACTGTTTTTT. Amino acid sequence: CASRQGQTLNEKLFF.

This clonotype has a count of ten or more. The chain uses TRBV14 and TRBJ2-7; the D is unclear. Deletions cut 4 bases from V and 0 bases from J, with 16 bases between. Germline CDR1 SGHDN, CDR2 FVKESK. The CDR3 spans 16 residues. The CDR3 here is CASSPTARRSSYEQYF. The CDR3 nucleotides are TGTGCCAGCAGCCCGACGGCCCGACGGAGCTCCTACGAGCAGTACTTC.

CDR3 loop: CASSGPTGENPEAFF. The CDR3 bases are TGTGCCAGCAGTGGGCCGACAGGGGAAAATCCTGAAGCTTTCTTT. The chain uses TRBV25-1 and TRBJ1-1, with TRBD1 matching 8 bases. The V gene's germline CDR1 is MGHDK and CDR2 SYGVNS. The V and J ends lost 4 bases and 6 bases, in that order; junction bases with no gene match: 10. The CDR3 has 15 amino acids.

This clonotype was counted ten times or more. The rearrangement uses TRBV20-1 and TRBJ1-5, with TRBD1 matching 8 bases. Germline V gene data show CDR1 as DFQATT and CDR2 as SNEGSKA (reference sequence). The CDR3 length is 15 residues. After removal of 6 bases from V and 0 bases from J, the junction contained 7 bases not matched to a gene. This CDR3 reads CSADLGTGSNQPQHF. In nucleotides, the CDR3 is TGCAGTGCAGATCTCGGGACAGGTAGCAATCAGCCCCAGCATTTT.

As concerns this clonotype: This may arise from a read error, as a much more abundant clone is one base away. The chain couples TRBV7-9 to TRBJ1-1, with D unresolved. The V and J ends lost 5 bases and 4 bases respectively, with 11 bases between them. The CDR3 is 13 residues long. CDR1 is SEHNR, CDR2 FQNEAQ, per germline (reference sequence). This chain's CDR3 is CASSLSTTTEAFF. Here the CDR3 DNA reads TGTGCCAGCAGCCTGTCAACCACCACTGAAGCTTTCTTT.

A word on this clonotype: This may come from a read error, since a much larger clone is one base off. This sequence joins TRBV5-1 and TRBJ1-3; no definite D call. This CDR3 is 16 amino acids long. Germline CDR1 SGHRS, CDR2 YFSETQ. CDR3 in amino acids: CAGSLTQSLTGNTIYF. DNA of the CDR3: TGCGCCGGCAGCTTGACACAGTCTCTCACTGGAAACACCATATATTTT.

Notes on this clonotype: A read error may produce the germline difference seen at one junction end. The CDR3 region is CSSSLGDWNTEAFF. The CDR3, as DNA: TGTTCCAGCAGCTTGGGAGACTGGAACACTGAGGCTTTCTTT. The chain recombines TRBV7-9 with TRBJ1-1; D is unresolved. Germline lookup yields CDR1 SEHNR and CDR2 FQNEAQ (reference sequence). This CDR3 is built from 14 residues.

The CDR3 sequence: CASRSGGAGQTDEKLFF. CDR3 nucleotide sequence: TGTGCCAGCAGGAGCGGGGGGGCGGGACAGACGGATGAAAAACTGTTTTTT. This rearrangement joins TRBV7-2 to TRBJ1-4, with 7 nucleotides matching TRBD1. After removal of 6 bases from V and 6 bases from J, the junction contained 16 bases not matched to a gene. The CDR3 runs 17 residues. The germline V gene encodes CDR1 SGHTA and CDR2 FQGNSA.

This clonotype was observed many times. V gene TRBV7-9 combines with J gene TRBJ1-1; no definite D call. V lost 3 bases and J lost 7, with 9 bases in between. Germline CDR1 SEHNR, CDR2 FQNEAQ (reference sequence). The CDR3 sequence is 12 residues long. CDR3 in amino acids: CASSLDKDEAFF. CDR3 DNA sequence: TGTGCCAGCAGCTTGGATAAAGATGAAGCTTTCTTT.

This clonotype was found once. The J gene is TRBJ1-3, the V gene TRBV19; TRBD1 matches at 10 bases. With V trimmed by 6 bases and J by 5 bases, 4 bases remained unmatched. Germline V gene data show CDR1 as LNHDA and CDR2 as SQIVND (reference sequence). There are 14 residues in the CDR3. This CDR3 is CASRTGQGRNTIYF. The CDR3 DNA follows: TGTGCCAGTAGGACGGGACAGGGGCGAAACACCATATATTTT.

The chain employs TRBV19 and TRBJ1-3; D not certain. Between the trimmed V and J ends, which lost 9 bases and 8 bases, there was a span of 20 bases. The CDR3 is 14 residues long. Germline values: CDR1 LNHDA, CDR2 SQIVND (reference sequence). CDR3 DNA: TGTGCCAGCAGGAAGACGGACTATGGCTACACCATATATTTT. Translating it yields CASRKTDYGYTIYF.

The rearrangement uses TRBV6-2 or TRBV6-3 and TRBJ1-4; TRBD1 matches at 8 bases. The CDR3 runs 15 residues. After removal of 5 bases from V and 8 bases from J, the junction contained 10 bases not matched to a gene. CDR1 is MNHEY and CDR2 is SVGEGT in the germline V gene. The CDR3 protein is CASSPGQVGGEKLFF. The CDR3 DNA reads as TGTGCCAGCAGTCCGGGACAGGTTGGCGGAGAAAAACTGTTTTTT.

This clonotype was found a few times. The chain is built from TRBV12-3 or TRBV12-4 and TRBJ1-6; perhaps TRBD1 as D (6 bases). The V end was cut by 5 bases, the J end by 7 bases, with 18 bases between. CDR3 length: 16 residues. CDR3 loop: CASSPITAGGNSPLHF. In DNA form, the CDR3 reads TGTGCCAGCAGTCCTATTACAGCGGGGGGCAATTCACCCCTCCACTTT.

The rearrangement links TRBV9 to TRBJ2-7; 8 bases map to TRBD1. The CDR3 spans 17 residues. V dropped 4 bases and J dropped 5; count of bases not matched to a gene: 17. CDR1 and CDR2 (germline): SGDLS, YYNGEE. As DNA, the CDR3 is TGTGCCAGCAGCTCAGGGGGCAGGGGCGAATTATCGGACGAGCAGTACTTC. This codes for CASSSGGRGELSDEQYF.

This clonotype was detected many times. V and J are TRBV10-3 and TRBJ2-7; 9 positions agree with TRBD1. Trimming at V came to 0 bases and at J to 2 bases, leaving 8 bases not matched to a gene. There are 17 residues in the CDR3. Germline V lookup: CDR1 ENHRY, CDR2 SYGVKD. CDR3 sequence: CAISESPGTGTPYEQYF. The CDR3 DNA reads TGTGCCATCAGTGAGTCGCCGGGGACAGGGACACCCTACGAGCAGTACTTC.

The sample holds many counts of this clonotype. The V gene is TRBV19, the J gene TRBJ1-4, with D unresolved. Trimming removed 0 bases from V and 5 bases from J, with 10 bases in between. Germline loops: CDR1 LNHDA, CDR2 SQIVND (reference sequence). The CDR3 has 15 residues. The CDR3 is CASSIDGRRNEKLFF. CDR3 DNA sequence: TGTGCCAGTAGTATAGATGGCCGTCGGAATGAAAAACTGTTTTTT.

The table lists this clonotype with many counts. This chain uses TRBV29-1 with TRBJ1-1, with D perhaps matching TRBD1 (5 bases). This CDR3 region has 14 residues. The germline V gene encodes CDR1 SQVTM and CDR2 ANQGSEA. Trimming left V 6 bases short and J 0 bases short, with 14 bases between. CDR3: CSVPFGTVNTEAFF. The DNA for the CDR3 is TGCAGCGTCCCCTTCGGGACGGTGAACACTGAAGCTTTCTTT.

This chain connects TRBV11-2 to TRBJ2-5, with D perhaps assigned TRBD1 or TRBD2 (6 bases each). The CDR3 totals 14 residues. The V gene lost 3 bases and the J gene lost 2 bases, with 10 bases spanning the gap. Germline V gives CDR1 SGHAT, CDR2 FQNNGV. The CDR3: CASSFGGQQETQYF. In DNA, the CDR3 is TGTGCCAGCAGCTTCGGGGGCCAACAAGAGACCCAGTACTTC. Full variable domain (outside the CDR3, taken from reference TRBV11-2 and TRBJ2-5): EAGVAQSPRYKIIEKRQSVAFWCNPISGHATLYWYQQILGQGPKLLIQFQNNGVVDDSQLPKDRFSAERLKGVDSTLKIQPAKLEDSAVYLCASSFGGQQETQYFGPGTRLLVL.

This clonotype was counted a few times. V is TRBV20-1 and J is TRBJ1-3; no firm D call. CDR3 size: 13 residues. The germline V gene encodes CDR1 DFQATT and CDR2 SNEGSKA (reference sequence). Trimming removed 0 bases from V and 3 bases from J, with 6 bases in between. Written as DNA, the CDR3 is TGCAGTGCTAGAGATGCCCGTGGAAACACCATATATTTT. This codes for CSARDARGNTIYF.

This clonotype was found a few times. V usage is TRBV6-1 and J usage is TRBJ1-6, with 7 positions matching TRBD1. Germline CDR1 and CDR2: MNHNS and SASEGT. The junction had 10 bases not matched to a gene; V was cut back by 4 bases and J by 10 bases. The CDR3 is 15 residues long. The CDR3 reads CASSVQGPVLSPLHF. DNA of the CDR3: TGTGCCAGCAGTGTACAGGGGCCGGTTTTGTCACCCCTCCACTTT.

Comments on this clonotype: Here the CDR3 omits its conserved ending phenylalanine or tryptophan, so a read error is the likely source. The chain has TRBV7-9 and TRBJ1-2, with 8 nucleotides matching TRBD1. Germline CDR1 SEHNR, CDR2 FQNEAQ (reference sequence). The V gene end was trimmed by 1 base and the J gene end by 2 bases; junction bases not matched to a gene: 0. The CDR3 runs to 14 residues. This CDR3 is CASSLGTGNYGYTI. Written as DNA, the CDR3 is TGTGCCAGCAGCTTAGGGACAGGGAACTATGGCTACACCATC.

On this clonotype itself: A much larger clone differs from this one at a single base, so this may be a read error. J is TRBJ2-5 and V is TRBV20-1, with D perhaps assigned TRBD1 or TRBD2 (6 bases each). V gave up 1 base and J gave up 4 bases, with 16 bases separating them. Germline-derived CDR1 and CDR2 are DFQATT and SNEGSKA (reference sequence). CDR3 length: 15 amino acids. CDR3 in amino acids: CSARAYKGGSETQYF. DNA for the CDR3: TGCAGTGCTAGAGCTTACAAGGGGGGATCAGAGACCCAGTACTTC.

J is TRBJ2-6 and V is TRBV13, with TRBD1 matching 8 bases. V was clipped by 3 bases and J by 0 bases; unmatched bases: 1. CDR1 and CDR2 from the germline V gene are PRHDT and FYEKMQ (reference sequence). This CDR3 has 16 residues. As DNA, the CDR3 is TGTGCCAGCAGCTTGACAGGGGTCTCTGGGGCCAACGTCCTGACTTTC. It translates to CASSLTGVSGANVLTF.

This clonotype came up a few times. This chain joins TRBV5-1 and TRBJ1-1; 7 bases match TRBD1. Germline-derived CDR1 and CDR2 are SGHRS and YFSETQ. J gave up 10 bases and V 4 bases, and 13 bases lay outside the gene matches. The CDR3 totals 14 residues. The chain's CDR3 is CASSGPTGFGVAFF. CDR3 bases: TGCGCCAGCAGCGGCCCGACAGGGTTTGGTGTAGCTTTCTTT.